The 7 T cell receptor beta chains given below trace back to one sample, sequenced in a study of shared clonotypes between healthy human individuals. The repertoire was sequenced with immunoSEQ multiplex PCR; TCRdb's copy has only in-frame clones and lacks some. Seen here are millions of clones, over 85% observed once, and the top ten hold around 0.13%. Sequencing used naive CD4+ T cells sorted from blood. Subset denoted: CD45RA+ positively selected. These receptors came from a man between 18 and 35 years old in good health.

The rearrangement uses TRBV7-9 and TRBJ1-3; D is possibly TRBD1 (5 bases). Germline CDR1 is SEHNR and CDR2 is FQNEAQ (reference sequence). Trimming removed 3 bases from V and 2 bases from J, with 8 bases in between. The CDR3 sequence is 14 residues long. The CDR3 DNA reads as TGTGCCAGCAGCTTTACGGGACCTGGAAACACCATATATTTT. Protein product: CASSFTGPGNTIYF.

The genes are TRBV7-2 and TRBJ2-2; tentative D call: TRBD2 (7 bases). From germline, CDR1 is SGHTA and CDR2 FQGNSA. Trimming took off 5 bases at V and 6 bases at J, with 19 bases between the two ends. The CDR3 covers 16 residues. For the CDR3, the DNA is TGTGCCAGCAGCCCCCCCATGGGAGGGGGAGCCGGGGAGCTGTTTTTT. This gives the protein CASSPPMGGGAGELFF.

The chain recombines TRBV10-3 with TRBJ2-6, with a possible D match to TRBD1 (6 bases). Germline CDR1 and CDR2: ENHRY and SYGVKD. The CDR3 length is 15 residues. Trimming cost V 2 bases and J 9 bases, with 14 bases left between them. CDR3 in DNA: TGTGCCATCAGTGAGAGTCGGGACAAGATCAACGTCCTGACTTTC. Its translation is CAISESRDKINVLTF.

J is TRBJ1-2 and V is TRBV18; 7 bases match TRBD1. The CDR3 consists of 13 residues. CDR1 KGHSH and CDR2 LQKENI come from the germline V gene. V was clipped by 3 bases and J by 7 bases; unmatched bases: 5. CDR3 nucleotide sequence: TGTGCCAGCTCACCTCAGGGGGAGAGTGGCTACACCTTC. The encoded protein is CASSPQGESGYTF.

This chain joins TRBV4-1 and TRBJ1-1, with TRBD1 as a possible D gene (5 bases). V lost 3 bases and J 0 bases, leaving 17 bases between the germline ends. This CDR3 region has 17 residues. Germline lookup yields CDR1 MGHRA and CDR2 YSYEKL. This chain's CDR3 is CASSHPEDTLLNTEAFF. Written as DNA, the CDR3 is TGCGCCAGCAGCCACCCAGAGGACACTCTCCTGAACACTGAAGCTTTCTTT.

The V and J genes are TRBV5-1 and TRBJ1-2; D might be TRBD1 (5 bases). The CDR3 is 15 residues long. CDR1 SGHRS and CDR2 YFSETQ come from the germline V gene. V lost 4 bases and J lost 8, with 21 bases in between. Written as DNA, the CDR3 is TGCGCCAGCAGCCCCAATACTCAGGGCGCGAGGGGCTACACCTTC. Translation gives CASSPNTQGARGYTF.

The CDR3 coding sequence is TGTGCCAGCAGTTCCCAGGGGGGGGTTCGGAACACCATATATTTT. Protein: CASSSQGGVRNTIYF. V usage is TRBV28 and J usage is TRBJ1-3; 7 positions agree with TRBD1. This CDR3 comprises 15 residues. Germline V CDR1 and CDR2: MDHEN, SYDVKM. V was pared by 4 bases and J by 7 bases, with 10 bases of the junction left unmatched.